This TCR beta chain was recorded in a study of human T cells and chemical hapten exposure. In the study overall: For sensitization, 2% DPC was applied to an approximately 2 cm by approximately 2 cm patch of upper inner arm skin.

Trimming shortened V by 8 bases and J by 2 bases, and 12 bases separated the two germline ends. The CDR3 spans 13 residues. Per the germline V gene, CDR1 is MDHEN and CDR2 is SYDVKM. Only a few counts were recorded for this clonotype. MiXCR was run by TCRdb on the RACE reads, yielding one entry per CDR3 protein. The data hold about 55,000 distinct CDR3 sequences, with 8.5% to 10% observed a single time. Time point meaning: pre-sensitization, week 0. Treatment reported: therapeutic diphenylcyclopropenone sensitization with weekly scalp DPC. Unfractionated whole blood yielded total RNA. This chain joins TRBV28 and TRBJ2-5; D is ambiguous. This receptor was identified in a woman aged 25 to 39 with alopecia areata. Some clones in this sample may be carry-over from other donors' samples. Sequencing used whole blood, obtained in connection with sensitization to the hapten diphenylcyclopropenone (DPC). The chain's CDR3 is CASHGVGQETQYF. CDR3 bases: TGTGCCAGCCATGGGGTAGGGCAAGAGACCCAGTACTTC.